This T cell receptor (beta chain) was sequenced in a study of blood T cell repertoires in COVID-19 (dated by TCRdb to about 2020). Notes on the research overall: Samples covering the acute and convalescent phases of COVID-19 were provided by collaborators in the United States, Italy and Spain. The material from the prospective study consisted of cDNA or gDNA derived from T cells, B-cell-depleted T cells, or PBMCs. Deeply sampled blood TCRbeta repertoires from subjects exposed to, actively infected with, or recovered from COVID-19 were included in the dataset. The repertoires were released in a freely available public database intended as a resource for research on the immune response to SARS-CoV-2. Samples were obtained from the ongoing ImmuneRACE study (first 160 participants) and from about 1,300 subjects provided by 6 global collaborators. Sample metadata almost always included a de-identified subject ID, COVID-19 status, age in years and sex. Where available, HLA class I and class II types were taken from metadata supplied by the sample provider and were not determined by assay-based typing. The full study reports these points: Clinical and demographic metadata were provided uncurated, with the amount varying by source and participant.

The trim is 6 bases for V and 4 bases for J, with a gap of 19 bases between the germline ends. The CDR3 spans 17 residues, from the cysteine through the phenylalanine. Only the CDR3 DNA is retained, 51 bases long and in frame from the first base. CDR1 and CDR2 (KGHSH, LQKENI) derive from the germline V gene. The immunoSEQ Assay, a bias-controlled multiplex PCR, was used to amplify TCRbeta CDR3 regions from genomic DNA. The authors processed their data as follows. Within the assay, amplification of reference gene primers was used to estimate how many nucleated cells each sample contained. Sequence reads were collapsed and filtered to measure the absolute abundance of every unique TCRbeta CDR3 rearrangement. For each sample, productive Simpson clonality was calculated by taking the square root of Simpson's diversity index across productive rearrangements. TCRdb retrieved this table from immuneACCESS and kept in-frame rearrangements only. Not all clones are present; in checked studies, unresolved V genes account for under half, and no reason is known for the remainder. V and J calls and clone size follow that table, whereas D and trimming were derived from the DNA. The sample has about 23,000 clones on record, about nine tenths of them singletons. The top ten hold roughly 20% of the sample.

As regards this clone: Its antigen remains unidentified. The sample holds no much larger clone one base away, and base qualities are not on file.

Each collaborating institution followed its own protocols to collect whole blood in K2EDTA tubes. For TCRbeta analysis, collaborators shipped samples as frozen whole blood, isolated PBMCs, or DNA extracted from either of those sample types. Sequences were obtained from peripheral blood. This TCR derives from a man aged 65 to 79 in a cohort sampled during active COVID-19. The rearrangement joined TRBV18 to TRBJ1-6; too little of a D gene remains to name it. The DNA reads as follows: TGTGCCAGCTCGGCCAGGTCCGCGGGAGTTTATAATTCACCCCTCCACTTT. Translated, it reads CASSARSAGVYNSPLHF.